Listed here are 5 T cell receptor beta chains from one sample, sequenced in a study of blood T cell repertoires in COVID-19. Generated by immunoSEQ multiplex PCR, the TCRdb table keeps only in-frame clones and is missing some. The data hold some 510,000 clones, with roughly 90% observed a single time. The sample was PBMCs or T cells enriched from blood (not recorded which). The receptors stem from a middle-aged woman who had recovered from COVID-19.

V is TRBV3-1 (or the pseudogene TRBV3-2) and J is TRBJ2-1, with D possibly TRBD2 on 6 matching bases. Germline CDR1 LGHDT, CDR2 YNNKEL (reference sequence). V shed 1 base and J shed 7 bases, with 14 bases lying between them. The CDR3 covers 15 residues. The CDR3 region is CASSQVFTGENEQFF. In DNA form, the CDR3 reads TGTGCCAGCAGCCAAGTTTTTACGGGAGAGAATGAGCAGTTCTTC.

This clone was detected only once. This chain joins TRBV5-1 and TRBJ1-1; 7 nucleotides align to TRBD1. The V gene end was trimmed by 4 bases and the J gene end by 4 bases; junction bases not matched to a gene: 7. This CDR3 contains 14 residues. Per the germline V gene, CDR1 is SGHRS and CDR2 is YFSETQ. The CDR3: CASSTAGGPTEAFF. The CDR3 DNA follows: TGCGCCAGCAGCACCGCAGGGGGGCCCACTGAAGCTTTCTTT.

This clone has a single count. The V call is TRBV9, the J call TRBJ2-2; D is possibly TRBD1 (5 bases). Trimming left V 5 bases short and J 6 bases short, with 14 bases between. The CDR3 spans 14 residues. The germline gives CDR1 SGDLS, CDR2 YYNGEE. CDR3 DNA: TGTGCCAGCAGGAAGGGGTGGGATGCCGGGGAGCTGTTTTTT. It translates to CASRKGWDAGELFF.

The V call is TRBV6-5, the J call TRBJ2-1, with 8 nucleotides matching TRBD2. Germline assignment: CDR1 MNHEY and CDR2 SVGAGI. The V segment lost 0 bases and the J segment 6 bases; nucleotides outside the gene matches: 7. The CDR3 has 16 residues. As DNA, the CDR3 is TGTGCCAGCAGTTACTCACCCAGCGGGAGCCGCAATGAGCAGTTCTTC. Amino acid sequence: CASSYSPSGSRNEQFF.

The V and J genes are TRBV11-2 and TRBJ2-7; D might be TRBD2 (6 bases). Germline loops: CDR1 SGHAT, CDR2 FQNNGV. With 5 bases removed from V and 1 base from J, the gap between germline ends came to 21 bases. The CDR3 loop spans 17 amino acids. The CDR3 sequence: CASSQGLWPLGSYEQYF. The CDR3 coding sequence is TGTGCCAGCAGCCAGGGACTCTGGCCGTTGGGGTCCTACGAGCAGTACTTC.